The 21 T cell receptor beta chains listed next were all sequenced from one sample in a study of T cells in Graves' hyperthyroidism and ophthalmopathy. Amplification targeted TCR beta CDR3 regions from RNA transcripts. The HTBI set primed first-round TCR CDR3 RT-PCR. Each CDR3 protein is one row after TCRdb ran MiXCR on the multiplex PCR reads. The table lists hundreds of thousands of distinct CDR3 sequences, around 15% of them singletons. The sequenced material came from blood. Receptors were obtained from a woman younger than 35 with Graves' hyperthyroidism.

This clonotype was recorded at least ten times. The chain recombines TRBV7-8 with TRBJ2-7; D may be TRBD2 (6 bases). Germline lookup yields CDR1 SGHVS and CDR2 FQNEAQ. Trimming removed 7 bases from V and 2 bases from J, with 12 bases in between. The CDR3 has 13 residues. The CDR3 coding sequence is TGTGCCAGCAACGGAGGGGCTACCTACGAGCAGTACTTC. Translating gives CASNGGATYEQYF.

This chain joins TRBV4-1 and TRBJ2-7, with D tentatively TRBD1 or TRBD2 (5 bases each). The germline V and J ends were trimmed by 4 bases and 2 bases, with 12 bases remaining between them. The CDR3 is 14 residues long. Germline-derived CDR1 and CDR2 are MGHRA and YSYEKL. The CDR3 DNA reads as TGCGCCAGCAGCCCCGGGGACGGGACCTACGAGCAGTACTTC. It translates to CASSPGDGTYEQYF.

V is TRBV6-2 or TRBV6-3 and J is TRBJ2-3, with 8 bases lining up with TRBD1. The trim removed 6 bases at V and 5 bases at J, leaving 13 bases unmatched. The CDR3 is 16 amino acids. Germline V gene sequence: CDR1 MNHEY, CDR2 SVGEGT. CDR3 protein: CASSHLGDRRQDTQYF. DNA for the CDR3: TGTGCCAGCAGCCATCTCGGGGACAGGAGGCAAGATACGCAGTATTTT.

The sample holds a few counts of this clonotype. The rearrangement links TRBV9 to TRBJ1-2, with D tentatively TRBD1 (6 bases). With 3 bases removed from V and 10 bases from J, the gap between germline ends came to 10 bases. Germline V gives CDR1 SGDLS, CDR2 YYNGEE. CDR3 size: 11 residues. CDR3 sequence reads: CASSADRTYTF. The CDR3 DNA sequence: TGTGCCAGCAGCGCCGACAGGACCTACACCTTC.

This clonotype was detected many times. The chain couples TRBV20-1 to TRBJ2-7; 9 positions agree with TRBD1. Germline-derived CDR1 and CDR2 are DFQATT and SNEGSKA (reference sequence). This CDR3 contains 15 residues. Germline trimming cut 0 bases from V and 3 bases from J; bases unmatched to any gene: 6. CDR3 sequence (DNA): TGCAGTGCTAGAGATCGAACAGGGGGCAGCTACGAGCAGTACTTC. The encoded protein is CSARDRTGGSYEQYF.

Only a few counts were recorded for this clonotype. This chain connects TRBV5-4 to TRBJ1-2, with D perhaps TRBD1 (6 bases). Between the trimmed V and J ends, which lost 4 bases and 1 base, there was a span of 11 bases. Germline lookup yields CDR1 SGHNT and CDR2 YYREEE (reference sequence). CDR3 length equals 14 residues. CDR3 protein: CASSQGTFNYGYTF. The CDR3 bases are TGTGCCAGCAGCCAGGGGACTTTTAACTATGGCTACACCTTC. Drawing the rest from reference TRBV5-4 and TRBJ1-2, the complete variable domain is ETGVTQSPTHLIKTRGQQVTLRCSSQSGHNTVSWYQQALGQGPQFIFQYYREEENGRGNFPPRFSGLQFPNYSSELNVNALELDDSALYLCASSQGTFNYGYTFGSGTRLTVV.

This clonotype was observed at least ten times. The chain joins TRBV7-8 to TRBJ2-7; the D gene is possibly TRBD1 (5 bases). CDR1 and CDR2 (germline): SGHVS, FQNEAQ. The V gene lost 5 bases and the J gene lost 2 bases, with 10 bases spanning the gap. The CDR3 extends over 13 amino acids. The CDR3 reads CASSPGFPYEQYF. CDR3 bases: TGTGCCAGCAGCCCAGGGTTTCCCTACGAGCAGTACTTC.

In this sample, this clonotype turned up many times. The chain employs TRBV20-1 and TRBJ2-7, with D possibly being TRBD2 (7 bases). V was pared by 2 bases and J by 2 bases, with 19 bases between. The CDR3 contains 16 residues. Germline values: CDR1 DFQATT, CDR2 SNEGSKA (reference sequence). This CDR3 is CSARRGGGLAAYEQYF. CDR3 sequence (DNA): TGCAGTGCTAGACGGGGAGGGGGACTCGCAGCCTACGAGCAGTACTTC.

CDR3 DNA sequence: TGTGCCAGTAGTAGCCCTGGGGAGCGGGAGGGTTGGGGTAATGAGCAGTTCTTC. It translates to CASSSPGEREGWGNEQFF. The chain employs TRBV19 and TRBJ2-1; TRBD2 agrees at 10 bases. J was trimmed by 7 bases and V by 4 bases; bases with no gene match: 16. CDR1 and CDR2 (germline): LNHDA, SQIVND (reference sequence). CDR3 length: 18 amino acids.

This clonotype was found a few times. The chain combines TRBV11-2 with TRBJ2-7, with D possibly matching TRBD1 (6 bases). This CDR3 spans 14 amino acids. CDR1 and CDR2 (germline): SGHAT, FQNNGV. Trimming cost V 0 bases and J 9 bases, with 15 bases left between them. The CDR3 DNA is TGTGCCAGCAGCTTAGAACCCCAGGGGCAGACGCAGTACTTC. Translated: CASSLEPQGQTQYF.

The sample holds many counts of this clonotype. The V gene is TRBV15, the J gene TRBJ2-5, with 12 bases fitting TRBD1. Germline assignment: CDR1 LNHNV and CDR2 YYDKDF (reference sequence). J was trimmed by 5 bases and V by 0 bases; bases with no gene match: 4. The CDR3 runs 16 residues. CDR3 nucleotide sequence: TGTGCCACCAGCAGAGATTTGGGACAGGGGGCGGAGACCCAGTACTTC. Its protein is CATSRDLGQGAETQYF.

This clonotype was recorded many times. V gene TRBV9 combines with J gene TRBJ2-2; D unresolved. This CDR3 comprises 16 residues. Germline V gene data show CDR1 as SGDLS and CDR2 as YYNGEE. V was shortened by 0 bases and J by 0 bases, with 9 bases between the two germline ends. For the CDR3, the DNA is TGTGCCAGCAGCGTAGCTCACGTACCGAACACCGGGGAGCTGTTTTTT. Its translation is CASSVAHVPNTGELFF.

The table lists this clonotype with many counts. This sequence joins TRBV12-3 or TRBV12-4 and TRBJ1-2; 8 positions match TRBD1. V trimming: 6 bases; J trimming: 7 bases; junction bases outside the gene matches: 10. This CDR3 region has 14 residues. CDR3: CASRVRTGSGGYTF. The CDR3 nucleotides are TGTGCCAGCAGAGTTAGGACAGGGAGCGGTGGCTACACCTTC.

This clonotype has at least ten counts. The genes are TRBV20-1 and TRBJ2-3, with D maybe TRBD2 (6 bases). V was pared by 5 bases and J by 5 bases, with 14 bases between. The CDR3 is 13 residues long. The germline V gene encodes CDR1 DFQATT and CDR2 SNEGSKA (reference sequence). The CDR3 protein is CSAPRDGGDTQYF. Written as DNA, the CDR3 is TGCAGTGCTCCCCGGGACGGGGGAGATACGCAGTATTTT.

This clonotype was counted many times. The chain recombines TRBV12-3 or TRBV12-4 with TRBJ2-7; 8 bases map to TRBD1. This CDR3 spans 14 amino acids. The J segment lost 5 bases and the V segment lost 1 base, leaving 4 bases of the junction unmatched. The CDR3, as DNA: TGTGCCAGCAGTTTAGGCAGGGGGCTGGACGAGCAGTACTTC. Its translation: CASSLGRGLDEQYF.

In its sample, this clonotype was seen many times. This rearrangement joins TRBV12-3 or TRBV12-4 to TRBJ2-5, with TRBD1 matching over 7 bases. CDR3 size: 16 residues. After removal of 7 bases from V and 2 bases from J, the junction contained 13 bases not matched to a gene. The CDR3 DNA is TGTGCCAGCACTCACCTCCGGGACAGCGGACAAGAGACCCAGTACTTC. This translates into CASTHLRDSGQETQYF.

This clonotype appeared many times. The chain has TRBV3-1 and TRBJ2-1; 11 bases align to TRBD2. CDR3 length: 17 residues. CDR1 and CDR2 (germline): LGHDT, YNNKEL (reference sequence). The V and J ends lost 0 bases and 6 bases, in that order; junction bases with no gene match: 7. The CDR3 region has the DNA TGTGCCAGCAGCCAAGATAATGTAGCGGGAGGGCCCAATGAGCAGTTCTTC. It is translated as CASSQDNVAGGPNEQFF.

Regarding this clonotype: As the CDR3 is not closed by the conserved phenylalanine or tryptophan, this likely results from a read error. The V and J genes are TRBV11-2 and TRBJ2-7; 11 bases agree with TRBD2. This CDR3 contains 17 residues. J lost 0 bases, V lost 3 bases, and 7 bases had no gene match. Germline assignment: CDR1 SGHAT and CDR2 FQNNGV. CDR3 loop: CASSFPVAGGPSYEQYL. CDR3 nucleotide sequence: TGTGCCAGCAGCTTCCCCGTAGCGGGAGGGCCCTCCTACGAGCAGTACCTC.

The CDR3 here is CASSPGGTAEAFF. The DNA for the CDR3 is TGTGCCAGCAGCCCTGGAGGGACTGCTGAAGCTTTCTTT. This sequence joins TRBV9 and TRBJ1-1; a weak D match, TRBD1 (5 bases). The germline CDR1 and CDR2 sequences are SGDLS and YYNGEE. The CDR3 extends over 13 amino acids. Trimming removed 4 bases from V and 6 bases from J, with 13 bases in between.

This clonotype has ten or more counts. Mismatch with germline at one junction end may stem from a read error. Written as DNA, the CDR3 is TGTGCCAGCACTTTACCTAGCGGACAACAGCAGTTCTTC. It codes for CASTLPSGQQQFF. V and J are TRBV28 and TRBJ2-1; 7 bases are shared with TRBD2. CDR1 is MDHEN and CDR2 is SYDVKM in the germline V gene. This CDR3 is built from 13 residues. Using reference TRBV28 and TRBJ2-1 for the parts outside the CDR3, the full variable domain is DVKVTQSSRYLVKRTGEKVFLECVQDMDHENMFWYRQDPGLGLRLIYFSYDVKMKEKGDIPEGYSVSREKKERFSLILESASTNQTSMYLCASTLPSGQQQFFGPGTRLTVL.

V usage is TRBV5-1 and J usage is TRBJ2-1, with 10 nucleotides matching TRBD2. This CDR3 spans 17 amino acids. The ends lost 5 bases at V and 7 bases at J; junction bases unmatched: 15. CDR1 and CDR2 (germline): SGHRS, YFSETQ. The CDR3 DNA reads TGCGCCAGCAGATATGTAGCGGGAGGTGTCGAGAAAAATGAGCAGTTCTTC. The encoded protein is CASRYVAGGVEKNEQFF.